A selection of T cell receptor beta chains follows, all from one sample in a study of CD8 T cells in ankylosing spondylitis. Via MiXCR, TCRdb re-called the 5' RACE reads, giving one row per CDR3 protein. The table shows under 120,000 distinct CDR3 sequences, with nearly 25% occurring only once. The specimen sequenced was synovial fluid, either unsorted or a sorted T cell fraction (not recorded which). The receptors derive from a male donor with ankylosing spondylitis. CDR3s include the opening cysteine and the closing phenylalanine or tryptophan. Fields, in order: V gene, J gene, D gene, clone size, CDR3 DNA, CDR3 protein. A D gene is named only where the DNA matches it firmly. Some rows mark clone size as missing; the rest say once, few, many or name a class of expanded clone.

v_gene: TRBV20-1
j_gene: TRBJ1-4
d_gene: NA
abundance: few
CDR3nt: TGCAGTGCTAGAGATACCCCAGGAGCAAAACTGTTTTTT
CDR3aa: CSARDTPGAKLFF

v_gene: TRBV3-1
j_gene: TRBJ2-7
d_gene: TRBD1
abundance: NA
CDR3nt: TGTGCCAGCAGCCTACGGGGACAGGAGTACGAGCAGTACTTC
CDR3aa: CASSLRGQEYEQYF

v_gene: TRBV3-1
j_gene: TRBJ2-3
d_gene: TRBD2
abundance: NA
CDR3nt: TGTGCCAGCAGCCAAGATTTCGGGCTAGCGGGGTCTGATACGCAGTATTTT
CDR3aa: CASSQDFGLAGSDTQYF

v_gene: TRBV5-1
j_gene: TRBJ1-2
d_gene: NA
abundance: NA
CDR3nt: TGCGCCAGCAGCTTGGCCGGCAGGGGTGGTGGCTACACCTTC
CDR3aa: CASSLAGRGGGYTF

v_gene: TRBV11-2
j_gene: TRBJ2-1
d_gene: NA
abundance: NA
CDR3nt: TGTGCCAGCAGCCGATTAACCGGGACCGAGAACAATGAGCAGTTCTTC
CDR3aa: CASSRLTGTENNEQFF

v_gene: TRBV24-1
j_gene: TRBJ2-1
d_gene: TRBD2
abundance: few
CDR3nt: TGTGCCACCAGTGAGTCCCTGACTAGCGGGAGAAGGATGGGAGATGAGCAGTTCTTC
CDR3aa: CATSESLTSGRRMGDEQFF

v_gene: TRBV15
j_gene: TRBJ2-5
d_gene: TRBD2
abundance: many
CDR3nt: TGTGCCACCAGCAGTTACATGCGGGAGCCTAAAGAGACCCAGTACTTC
CDR3aa: CATSSYMREPKETQYF

v_gene: TRBV6-1
j_gene: TRBJ2-5
d_gene: TRBD2
abundance: NA
CDR3nt: TGTGCCAGCAGAACTAGCGGGAGAGAGACCCAGTACTTC
CDR3aa: CASRTSGRETQYF

v_gene: TRBV28
j_gene: TRBJ1-2
d_gene: TRBD1
abundance: NA
CDR3nt: TGTGCCAGCAGTTTTGGGGCAGGGGGAAACTATGGCTACACCTTC
CDR3aa: CASSFGAGGNYGYTF

v_gene: TRBV11-2
j_gene: TRBJ1-3
d_gene: NA
abundance: many
CDR3nt: TGTGCCAGCAGCTTAGAGGGCTCTGGAAACACCATATATTTT
CDR3aa: CASSLEGSGNTIYF

v_gene: TRBV19
j_gene: TRBJ1-6
d_gene: NA
abundance: NA
CDR3nt: TGTGCCAGTAGTATAGATCAAGCGGACAGACCTAATTCACCCCTCCACTTT
CDR3aa: CASSIDQADRPNSPLHF

v_gene: TRBV18
j_gene: TRBJ2-7
d_gene: NA
abundance: many
CDR3nt: TGTGCCAGCTCACGAACAAACTACGAGCAGTACTTC
CDR3aa: CASSRTNYEQYF

v_gene: TRBV7-6
j_gene: TRBJ1-6
d_gene: NA
abundance: NA
CDR3nt: TGTGCCAGCAGTTCTCAGGGAGCCGGATCCTATAATTCACCCCTCCACTTT
CDR3aa: CASSSQGAGSYNSPLHF

v_gene: TRBV11-3
j_gene: TRBJ1-2
d_gene: TRBD1
abundance: NA
CDR3nt: TGTGCCAGCAGCCACCGGGACAGGGTCTATGGCTACACCTTC
CDR3aa: CASSHRDRVYGYTF

v_gene: TRBV3-1
j_gene: TRBJ2-2
d_gene: NA
abundance: NA
CDR3nt: TGTGCCTGCAGCCAAGATCCCCCTTGGACTACGAACACCGGGGAGCTGTTTTTT
CDR3aa: CACSQDPPWTTNTGELFF

v_gene: TRBV5-5
j_gene: TRBJ2-2
d_gene: NA
abundance: few
CDR3nt: TGTGCCAGCAGCTTGGTTAGGGGCCTTACCGGGGAGCTGTTTTTT
CDR3aa: CASSLVRGLTGELFF

v_gene: TRBV29-1
j_gene: TRBJ1-2
d_gene: TRBD1
abundance: many
CDR3nt: TGCAGCGTCCCCGGACAGGGTGGCTATGGCTACACCTTC
CDR3aa: CSVPGQGGYGYTF

v_gene: TRBV11-2
j_gene: TRBJ1-1
d_gene: NA
abundance: many
CDR3nt: TGTGCCAGCAGCTTAGGGGTCAGCGAAGCTTTCTTT
CDR3aa: CASSLGVSEAFF

v_gene: TRBV5-1
j_gene: TRBJ1-1
d_gene: NA
abundance: NA
CDR3nt: TGCGCCAGCAGCTACGATGTGGCGAACACTGAAGCTTTCTTT
CDR3aa: CASSYDVANTEAFF

v_gene: TRBV29-1
j_gene: TRBJ2-3
d_gene: TRBD1
abundance: many
CDR3nt: TGCAGCGTGACAGGGACGGCAGATACGCAGTATTTT
CDR3aa: CSVTGTADTQYF

v_gene: TRBV2
j_gene: TRBJ2-7
d_gene: TRBD2
abundance: NA
CDR3nt: TGTGCCAGCAGAGCGGGACTTCAAAGCTCCTACGAGCAGTACTTC
CDR3aa: CASRAGLQSSYEQYF

v_gene: TRBV5-4
j_gene: TRBJ2-6
d_gene: NA
abundance: NA
CDR3nt: TGTGCCAGCAGCTCTGCGGTCTCTGGGGCCAACGTCCTGACTTTC
CDR3aa: CASSSAVSGANVLTF

v_gene: TRBV20-1
j_gene: TRBJ1-4
d_gene: TRBD1
abundance: many
CDR3nt: TGCAGTGCCTTACAGGGGGAGGGTGAAAAACTGTTTTTT
CDR3aa: CSALQGEGEKLFF

v_gene: TRBV11-2
j_gene: TRBJ2-1
d_gene: NA
abundance: NA
CDR3nt: TGTGCCAGCAGGGTAAAGACTGGGGGCTTCTCCTACAGTAGTGAGCAGTTCTTC
CDR3aa: CASRVKTGGFSYSSEQFF

v_gene: TRBV3-1
j_gene: TRBJ2-5
d_gene: TRBD2
abundance: NA
CDR3nt: TGTGCCAGCAGCCAAAGGGGTTCTAGCGGCCGGAGGCCCCGGGAGACCCAGTACTTC
CDR3aa: CASSQRGSSGRRPRETQYF

v_gene: TRBV5-1
j_gene: TRBJ2-3
d_gene: TRBD2
abundance: NA
CDR3nt: TGCGCCAGCAGCTTGGAGACTCTAGCGGGAGACGGCACAGATACGCAGTATTTT
CDR3aa: CASSLETLAGDGTDTQYF

v_gene: TRBV12-3/TRBV12-4
j_gene: TRBJ1-3
d_gene: NA
abundance: NA
CDR3nt: TGTGCCAGCAGTTTAGGACGGATCTCTGGAAACACCATATATTTT
CDR3aa: CASSLGRISGNTIYF

v_gene: TRBV2
j_gene: TRBJ1-5
d_gene: NA
abundance: NA
CDR3nt: TGTGCCAGCAGTGAAGATAGGGGAAATCAGCCCCAGCATTTT
CDR3aa: CASSEDRGNQPQHF

v_gene: TRBV5-1
j_gene: TRBJ2-5
d_gene: TRBD1
abundance: NA
CDR3nt: TGCGCCAGCAGCCCCGGGACAGGGAGTAACCAAGAGACCCAGTACTTC
CDR3aa: CASSPGTGSNQETQYF

v_gene: TRBV20-1
j_gene: TRBJ1-4
d_gene: NA
abundance: NA
CDR3nt: TGCAGTGCTACACGAGCAGTCGCCGCAACTAATGAAAAACTGTTTTTT
CDR3aa: CSATRAVAATNEKLFF

v_gene: TRBV12-3/TRBV12-4
j_gene: TRBJ1-1
d_gene: TRBD1
abundance: few
CDR3nt: TGTGCCAGCAGTCCTACAGGGGGAAGCACTGAAGCTTTCTTT
CDR3aa: CASSPTGGSTEAFF

v_gene: TRBV7-9
j_gene: TRBJ1-4
d_gene: NA
abundance: NA
CDR3nt: TGTGCCAGCAGCTTAGGGCGGGTTATACCGAATGAAAAACTGTTTTTT
CDR3aa: CASSLGRVIPNEKLFF

v_gene: TRBV3-1
j_gene: TRBJ2-1
d_gene: NA
abundance: NA
CDR3nt: TGTGCCAGCAGCCAAGAGCCCCTCCTAGCGGAGCAGTTCTTC
CDR3aa: CASSQEPLLAEQFF

v_gene: TRBV12-3/TRBV12-4
j_gene: TRBJ1-1
d_gene: NA
abundance: NA
CDR3nt: TGTGCCAGCAGCCGTGAGAGGAACACTGAAGCTTTCTTT
CDR3aa: CASSRERNTEAFF

v_gene: TRBV7-2
j_gene: TRBJ1-1
d_gene: TRBD1
abundance: few
CDR3nt: TGTGCCAGCAGACAGGGGCCTTCGAACACTGAAGCTTTCTTT
CDR3aa: CASRQGPSNTEAFF

v_gene: TRBV13
j_gene: TRBJ2-7
d_gene: TRBD2
abundance: few
CDR3nt: TGTGCCAGCAGCTCCACGAGCGGGAGGTACGAGCAGTACTTC
CDR3aa: CASSSTSGRYEQYF

v_gene: TRBV5-1
j_gene: TRBJ2-1
d_gene: NA
abundance: once
CDR3nt: TGCGCCAGCAGCTTGTCAAGTGGATTCGGGAATGAGCAGTTCTTC
CDR3aa: CASSLSSGFGNEQFF